These 13 T cell receptor beta chains came from one sample sequenced in a study of CD8 T cells in Susac syndrome (dated by TCRdb to about 2019). The library was prepared using the immunoSEQ multiplex PCR assay. RNA was extracted using the RNeasy kit, and about 0.5 to 1 ug of the RNA was reverse transcribed with random hexamers. The raw public reads went through TCRdb reprocessing: fastp at Q25, MiXCR clone calling, in-frame beta chains kept. Entries that share a CDR3 protein sequence are merged under the most common genes and DNA. This sample comprises about 180,000 distinct CDR3 sequences, 85% to 95% of them detected only once. Approximately 0.099% of the sample is in the top ten clones. Sequencing was carried out using CD4+ T cells from PBMCs. The receptor source for this set is a human donor with Susac syndrome.

The V call is TRBV9, the J call TRBJ1-2; possibly TRBD1 for D (5 bases). Germline-derived CDR1 and CDR2 are SGDLS and YYNGEE. V was clipped by 3 bases and J by 3 bases, with 9 bases between them. The CDR3 runs to 13 residues. The CDR3 here is CASSAGRDYGYTF. CDR3 coding DNA: TGTGCCAGCAGCGCGGGACGGGACTATGGCTACACCTTC.

The rearrangement joins TRBV14 to TRBJ2-3; TRBD2 matches 13 bases. Germline assignment: CDR1 SGHDN and CDR2 FVKESK. J lost 2 bases, V lost 4 bases, and 6 bases had no gene match. The CDR3 length is 17 residues. CDR3 bases: TGTGCCAGCAGCCCAGGGACTAGCGGGGTGTTCACAGATACGCAGTATTTT. This encodes CASSPGTSGVFTDTQYF. The full variable domain, rest sourced from reference TRBV14 and TRBJ2-3, is EAGVTQFPSHSVIEKGQTVTLRCDPISGHDNLYWYRRVMGKEIKFLLHFVKESKQDESGMPNNRFLAERTGGTYSTLKVQPAELEDSGVYFCASSPGTSGVFTDTQYFGPGTRLTVL.

This clonotype has a single count. This chain joins TRBV4-2 and TRBJ2-5, with 9 positions matching TRBD2. The length of the CDR3 is 18 residues. From germline, CDR1 is LGHNA and CDR2 YNFKEQ. With 3 bases clipped from V and 0 bases from J, the junction kept 11 bases outside the gene matches. The CDR3, as DNA: TGTGCCAGCAGCCAGAGAGGATTAGCGGGAGTCTACCAAGAGACCCAGTACTTC. Protein: CASSQRGLAGVYQETQYF.

V gene TRBV12-3 or TRBV12-4 combines with J gene TRBJ2-1; TRBD2 matches at 9 bases. V gave up 4 bases and J gave up 8 bases; unmatched junction bases: 12. The CDR3 extends over 16 amino acids. The CDR3, as DNA: TGTGCCAGCAGTTCCACCGGACTAGCGACTACGGATGAGCAGTTCTTC. Its translation: CASSSTGLATTDEQFF.

V is TRBV11-2 and J is TRBJ2-3; no definite D call. Germline assignment: CDR1 SGHAT and CDR2 FQNNGV. V dropped 4 bases and J dropped 1 base, with 9 bases sitting between them. This CDR3 is built from 14 residues. In DNA form, the CDR3 reads TGTGCCAGCAGCTCCTCCTATCGCACAGATACGCAGTATTTT. This encodes CASSSSYRTDTQYF.

The chain couples TRBV18 to TRBJ1-2, with D unresolved. V was shortened by 6 bases and J by 10 bases, with 15 bases between the two germline ends. The CDR3 spans 12 residues. Germline V gene data show CDR1 as KGHSH and CDR2 as LQKENI. CDR3 in amino acids: CASSPDRSAYTF. The CDR3 nucleotides read TGTGCCAGCTCTCCCGACCGGTCCGCCTACACCTTC.

J is TRBJ2-6 and V is TRBV5-1, with 7 bases identical to TRBD1. The V and J ends lost 0 bases and 0 bases, in that order; junction bases with no gene match: 6. The CDR3 has 18 residues. CDR1 is SGHRS and CDR2 is YFSETQ in the germline V gene. The CDR3 DNA is TGCGCCAGCAGCTTGGTGGGTCGACAGGGCTCTGGGGCCAACGTCCTGACTTTC. This gives the protein CASSLVGRQGSGANVLTF. Full variable domain (rest looked up from reference TRBV5-1 and TRBJ2-6): KAGVTQTPRYLIKTRGQQVTLSCSPISGHRSVSWYQQTPGQGLQFLFEYFSETQRNKGNFPGRFSGRQFSNSRSEMNVSTLELGDSALYLCASSLVGRQGSGANVLTFGAGSRLTVL.

The rearrangement links TRBV20-1 to TRBJ1-2; no clear D. The germline V gene has CDR1 DFQATT and CDR2 SNEGSKA (reference sequence). The CDR3 has 12 amino acids. Deletions cut 0 bases from V and 10 bases from J, with 12 bases between. The CDR3 DNA is TGCAGTGCTAGAGATCCTGCGGAAGCCTACACCTTC. Protein product: CSARDPAEAYTF.

This sequence joins TRBV30 and TRBJ1-3, with TRBD1 matching over 9 bases. The CDR3 spans 15 residues. V shed 1 base and J 4 bases; nucleotides not matched to a gene: 5. CDR1 GTSNPN and CDR2 SVGIG come from the germline V gene (reference sequence). CDR3 protein: CAWSASDRGGNTIYF. In DNA form, the CDR3 reads TGTGCCTGGAGTGCGTCGGACAGGGGAGGAAACACCATATATTTT. Drawing the rest from reference TRBV30 and TRBJ1-3, the complete variable domain is SQTIHQWPATLVQPVGSPLSLECTVEGTSNPNLYWYRQAAGRGLQLLFYSVGIGQISSEVPQNLSASRPQDRQFILSSKKLLLSDSGFYLCAWSASDRGGNTIYFGEGSWLTVV.

This clonotype was seen only once. The chain is built from TRBV25-1 and TRBJ2-2; D gene unclear. The CDR3 is made up of 16 amino acids. Germline lookup yields CDR1 MGHDK and CDR2 SYGVNS. Between the trimmed V and J ends, which lost 3 bases and 1 base, there was a span of 12 bases. Written as DNA, the CDR3 is TGTGCCAGCAGTGAGGATAGAATAATGAACACCGGGGAGCTGTTTTTT. The encoded protein is CASSEDRIMNTGELFF.

The V gene is TRBV5-4, the J gene TRBJ2-1; D is unresolved. The CDR3 length is 15 residues. Germline assignment: CDR1 SGHNT and CDR2 YYREEE (reference sequence). V lost 3 bases to trimming and J lost 2 bases, with 12 bases between them. In DNA form, the CDR3 reads TGTGCCAGCAGCTCCCCGGCTGGTCCCTACAATGAGCAGTTCTTC. Protein product: CASSSPAGPYNEQFF.

The chain couples TRBV4-1 to TRBJ2-7; 8 nucleotides match TRBD2. This CDR3 has 14 amino acids. The germline V gene has CDR1 MGHRA and CDR2 YSYEKL. Trimming cost V 7 bases and J 5 bases; bases outside gene matches: 10. CDR3 amino acids: CASKSAGGRHEQYF. The CDR3, as DNA: TGCGCCAGCAAAAGCGCGGGAGGCCGTCACGAGCAGTACTTC.

The CDR3 region has the DNA TGTGCCAGCAGCATCCGCGGGAGCACCGGGGAGCTGTTTTTT. Translated, it gives CASSIRGSTGELFF. The chain is built from TRBV3-1 and TRBJ2-2; 7 positions match TRBD2. This CDR3 is built from 14 residues. The germline CDR1 and CDR2 sequences are LGHDT and YNNKEL (reference sequence). V lost 5 bases and J lost 4; bases outside the gene matches: 4.